Described below is a single T cell receptor (beta chain) sequence and its context. This sample is drawn from a study of T-cell memory formation after mild COVID-19. TCRdb re-derived calls from the 5' RACE reads in MiXCR, one entry per CDR3 protein. The table has about 430,000 distinct CDR3 sequences, more than 15% seen once; the top ten hold roughly a fifth. Trimming pared 2 bases from V and 6 bases from J, leaving 14 bases between. CDR3 length: 14 amino acids. The V gene's germline CDR1 is MNHNY and CDR2 SVGAGI (reference sequence). This clonotype was sampled from a man younger than 30 who had mild COVID-19 (a few samples of this study predate the infection). Cell type and time point are not known. The chain joins TRBV6-6 to TRBJ2-7, with D possibly being TRBD2 (6 bases). Specimen: PBMCs or a T cell subset sorted from them (not recorded which). The DNA for the CDR3 is TGTGCCAGCAGTTACATACGGGGCGGGGCCGAGCAGTACGTC. This encodes CASSYIRGGAEQYV.